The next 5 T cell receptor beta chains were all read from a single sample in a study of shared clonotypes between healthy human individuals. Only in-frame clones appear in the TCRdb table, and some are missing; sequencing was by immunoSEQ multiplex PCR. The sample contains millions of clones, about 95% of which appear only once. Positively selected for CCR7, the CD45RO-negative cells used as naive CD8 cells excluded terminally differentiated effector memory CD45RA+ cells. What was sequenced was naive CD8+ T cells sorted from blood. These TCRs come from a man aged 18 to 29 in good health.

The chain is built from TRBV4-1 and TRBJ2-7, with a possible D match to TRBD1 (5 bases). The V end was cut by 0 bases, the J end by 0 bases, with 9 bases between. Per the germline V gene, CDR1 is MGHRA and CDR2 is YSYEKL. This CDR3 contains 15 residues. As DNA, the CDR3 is TGCGCCAGCAGCCAAGACAGGGCTATCTCCTACGAGCAGTACTTC. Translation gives CASSQDRAISYEQYF.

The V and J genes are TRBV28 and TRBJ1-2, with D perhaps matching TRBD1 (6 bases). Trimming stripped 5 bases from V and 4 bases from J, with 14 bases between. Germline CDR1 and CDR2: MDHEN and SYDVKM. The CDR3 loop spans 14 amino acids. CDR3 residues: CASSPQGRAYGYTF. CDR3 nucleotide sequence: TGTGCCAGCAGTCCACAGGGACGGGCCTATGGCTACACCTTC.

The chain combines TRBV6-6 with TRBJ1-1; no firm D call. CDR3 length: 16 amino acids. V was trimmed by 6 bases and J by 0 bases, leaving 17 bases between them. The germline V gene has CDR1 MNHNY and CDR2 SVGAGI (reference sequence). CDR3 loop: CASSPEEFYMNTEAFF. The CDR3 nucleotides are TGTGCCAGCAGCCCTGAGGAGTTCTACATGAACACTGAAGCTTTCTTT.

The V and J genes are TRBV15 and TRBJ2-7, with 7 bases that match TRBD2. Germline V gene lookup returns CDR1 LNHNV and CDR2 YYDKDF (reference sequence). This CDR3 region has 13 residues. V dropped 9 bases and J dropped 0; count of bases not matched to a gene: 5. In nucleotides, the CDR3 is TGTGCCACGAAAGCGGGGTTCTCCTACGAGCAGTACTTC. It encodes CATKAGFSYEQYF.

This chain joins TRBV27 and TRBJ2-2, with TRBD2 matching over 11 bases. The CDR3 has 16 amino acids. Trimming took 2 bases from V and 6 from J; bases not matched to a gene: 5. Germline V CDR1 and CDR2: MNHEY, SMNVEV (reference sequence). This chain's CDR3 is CASSLALAGVAGELFF. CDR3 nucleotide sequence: TGTGCCAGCAGTTTAGCACTAGCGGGAGTAGCCGGGGAGCTGTTTTTT.